One sample yielded the 26 T cell receptor beta chains listed below, sequenced in a study of neoadjuvant anti-PD-1 for oral cavity cancer. Sequencing was performed with immunoSEQ multiplex PCR; in TCRdb, only in-frame clones are kept and a portion is missing. Among tens of thousands of clones, approximately 82% were seen once, and the ten largest hold less than 4%. The sample was PBMCs, taken before nivolumab (anti-PD-1) treatment. These receptors all stem from a person aged 40 to 85 with oral cavity squamous cell carcinoma.

This sequence joins TRBV28 and TRBJ1-5; D uncertain. Looked up from germline, CDR1 is MDHEN and CDR2 is SYDVKM. The CDR3 runs 16 residues. Deletions cut 3 bases from V and 1 base from J, with 13 bases between. CDR3 sequence: CASSFGVRLSNQPQHF. In DNA form, the CDR3 reads TGTGCCAGCAGTTTTGGGGTTAGACTAAGCAATCAGCCCCAGCATTTT.

The rearrangement links TRBV30 to TRBJ1-2; 9 nucleotides agree with TRBD1. Trimming cost V 1 base and J 4 bases; bases outside gene matches: 7. This CDR3 spans 15 amino acids. Germline CDR1 is GTSNPN and CDR2 is SVGIG (reference sequence). The CDR3 protein is CAWSDGTGIGYGYTF. CDR3 bases: TGTGCCTGGAGTGACGGGACAGGGATCGGCTATGGCTACACCTTC.

This chain uses TRBV6-5 with TRBJ1-1, with TRBD1 as a possible D gene (5 bases). The CDR3 has 11 residues. V was clipped by 5 bases and J by 12 bases, with 13 bases between them. CDR1 and CDR2 from the germline V gene are MNHEY and SVGAGI. CDR3 residues: CASSPGTLTFF. The CDR3 DNA reads as TGTGCCAGCAGTCCGGGGACCCTGACTTTCTTT.

The chain has TRBV5-1 and TRBJ2-3; 7 positions match TRBD1. CDR3 size: 16 residues. Germline-derived CDR1 and CDR2 are SGHRS and YFSETQ. With V trimmed by 1 base and J by 5 bases, 10 bases remained unmatched. CDR3 residues: CASSLSEGAVKDTQYF. The CDR3 DNA follows: TGCGCCAGCAGCTTGTCTGAGGGGGCAGTGAAAGATACGCAGTATTTT.

The V gene is TRBV11-2, the J gene TRBJ2-2, with TRBD2 identical over 12 bases. This CDR3 is 16 amino acids long. V gave up 6 bases and J gave up 7 bases; unmatched junction bases: 9. Germline CDR1 reads SGHAT; CDR2 reads FQNNGV. The chain's CDR3 is CASRGLAGKGDGELFF. The CDR3, as DNA: TGTGCCAGCAGAGGACTAGCGGGAAAAGGGGACGGGGAGCTGTTTTTT.

CDR3 loop: CVRSLALQGRSIEKLFF. For the CDR3, the DNA is TGTGTCAGAAGCTTAGCTCTACAGGGGAGGTCGATTGAAAAACTGTTTTTT. The V call is TRBV7-5, the J call TRBJ1-4; no check of the table's D call, TRBD1, against the DNA was made. TRBV7-5 is marked as a pseudogene. The CDR3 is 17 residues long.

The chain carries TRBV7-9 and TRBJ2-1, with D hard to call. This CDR3 comprises 16 residues. CDR1 is SEHNR and CDR2 is FQNEAQ in the germline V gene (reference sequence). V dropped 2 bases and J dropped 0 bases, with 11 bases sitting between them. This chain's CDR3 is CASSLLQLSSYNEQFF. CDR3 bases: TGTGCCAGCAGCTTATTGCAGTTGAGCTCCTACAATGAGCAGTTCTTC.

The chain combines TRBV7-9 with TRBJ1-3; D is possibly TRBD1 (5 bases). This CDR3 is 14 amino acids long. The germline CDR1 and CDR2 sequences are SEHNR and FQNEAQ (reference sequence). The V end was cut by 4 bases, the J end by 4 bases, with 11 bases between. CDR3 protein: CASSSGFSGNTIYF. CDR3 sequence (DNA): TGTGCCAGCAGCTCAGGGTTCTCCGGAAACACCATATATTTT.

The rearrangement links TRBV11-2 to TRBJ1-1; no firm D call. V was shortened by 5 bases and J by 2 bases, with 9 bases between the two germline ends. CDR3 length equals 13 residues. Germline CDR1 and CDR2: SGHAT and FQNNGV. The CDR3 DNA follows: TGTGCCAGCAGCCCCGGGTATAACACTGAAGCTTTCTTT. This translates into CASSPGYNTEAFF.

V and J are TRBV30 and TRBJ2-7, with D perhaps given as TRBD1 or TRBD2 (5 bases each). The CDR3 is 15 residues long. Between the trimmed V and J ends, which lost 2 bases and 3 bases, there was a span of 17 bases. Germline CDR1 GTSNPN, CDR2 SVGIG (reference sequence). The CDR3 DNA is TGTGCCTGGAGTCGGCGAGGGGCATATGGCTACGAGCAGTACTTC. Residues: CAWSRRGAYGYEQYF.

The rearrangement joins TRBV7-3 to TRBJ2-7, with 8 nucleotides matching TRBD1. This CDR3 contains 14 residues. J gave up 8 bases and V 0 bases, and 6 bases lay outside the gene matches. The germline V gene has CDR1 SGHTA and CDR2 FQGTGA. In nucleotides, the CDR3 is TGTGCCAGCAGCTTAACCGGGACAGGCCATCAGCAGTACTTC. Translating gives CASSLTGTGHQQYF.

A few counts support this clone. CDR3 protein: CAISDAGKNYEQYF. As DNA, the CDR3 is TGTGCCATCAGTGATGCAGGTAAAAACTACGAGCAGTACTTC. This sequence joins TRBV10-3 and TRBJ2-7; D gene ambiguous. The CDR3 has 14 amino acids. V dropped 3 bases and J dropped 3 bases, with 12 bases sitting between them. CDR1 is ENHRY and CDR2 is SYGVKD in the germline V gene.

The chain recombines TRBV4-1 with TRBJ1-2, with TRBD1 as a possible D gene (6 bases). V was shortened by 0 bases and J by 4 bases, with 12 bases between the two germline ends. Germline-derived CDR1 and CDR2 are MGHRA and YSYEKL. This CDR3 is 15 amino acids long. For the CDR3, the DNA is TGCGCCAGCAGCCAAGAGCAGGGGCGTCTCTATGGCTACACCTTC. Protein: CASSQEQGRLYGYTF.

This chain links TRBV19 with TRBJ1-6; a weak D match, TRBD1 (5 bases). The CDR3 length is 14 residues. The V and J ends lost 6 bases and 0 bases respectively, with 6 bases between them. CDR1 is LNHDA, CDR2 SQIVND, per germline (reference sequence). CDR3 sequence reads: CASRGVSYNSPLHF. CDR3 DNA sequence: TGTGCCAGTAGGGGGGTCTCCTATAATTCACCCCTCCACTTT.

The chain couples TRBV7-3 to TRBJ2-7, with TRBD2 matching over 12 bases. This CDR3 spans 14 amino acids. Germline values: CDR1 SGHTA, CDR2 FQGTGA. V gave up 6 bases and J gave up 2 bases; unmatched junction bases: 2. The CDR3 region is CASRTSGGTYEQYF. CDR3 DNA: TGTGCCAGCAGGACTAGCGGGGGAACCTACGAGCAGTACTTC.

This chain connects TRBV6-1 to TRBJ1-2; D not resolved. Germline lookup yields CDR1 MNHNS and CDR2 SASEGT. V was trimmed by 3 bases and J by 9 bases, leaving 14 bases between them. The CDR3 is 13 amino acids. The CDR3 is CASSEGGPFSYTF. DNA for the CDR3: TGTGCCAGCAGTGAGGGCGGGCCGTTCAGCTACACCTTC.

CDR3 sequence: CAISDRTANGDEKLFF. The CDR3 coding sequence is TGTGCCATCAGTGACCGGACGGCCAACGGGGATGAAAAACTGTTTTTT. The chain is built from TRBV10-3 and TRBJ1-4; D ambiguous. The V end lost 3 bases, the J end lost 6 bases, and 17 bases lay between the germline ends. CDR1 is ENHRY and CDR2 is SYGVKD in the germline V gene. This CDR3 comprises 16 residues.

The chain carries TRBV7-6 and TRBJ1-2; possible D gene TRBD1, 6 bases. This CDR3 has 15 residues. Germline-derived CDR1 and CDR2 are SGHVS and FNYEAQ. With 5 bases removed from V and 5 bases from J, the gap between germline ends came to 18 bases. Written as DNA, the CDR3 is TGTGCCAGCAGCCAGGCCCCAGGGGAAATTTATGGCTACACCTTC. This codes for CASSQAPGEIYGYTF.

CDR3 in DNA: TGTGCCAGCAGTTTATCGGGTTGGACTTCCTACGAGCAGTACTTC. Translating gives CASSLSGWTSYEQYF. The chain joins TRBV27 to TRBJ2-7; D might be TRBD2 (5 bases). V was cut by 0 bases and J by 1 base, with 10 bases left in between. The CDR3 has 15 amino acids. Germline V CDR1 and CDR2: MNHEY, SMNVEV (reference sequence).

The chain couples TRBV30 to TRBJ1-5; tentative D call: TRBD1 (6 bases). The V gene's germline CDR1 is GTSNPN and CDR2 SVGIG (reference sequence). Trimming stripped 3 bases from V and 4 bases from J, with 10 bases between. This CDR3 contains 13 residues. As DNA, the CDR3 is TGTGCCTGGAGCTTCGACAGGAATCAGCCCCAGCATTTT. It specifies CAWSFDRNQPQHF.

This clone has only a few counts. The chain recombines TRBV30 with TRBJ1-2; the D gene is possibly TRBD1 (6 bases). The CDR3 spans 14 residues. CDR1 and CDR2 from the germline V gene are GTSNPN and SVGIG (reference sequence). Trimming removed 2 bases from V and 12 bases from J, with 22 bases in between. In DNA, the CDR3 is TGTGCCTGGAGTCGGCTTACAATTACAGGGTTGGACACCTTC. Residues: CAWSRLTITGLDTF.

DNA of the CDR3: TGTGCCAGCAGCTTCCCGGGACAAGTGTTGAACACTGAAGCTTTCTTT. This gives the protein CASSFPGQVLNTEAFF. This chain links TRBV11-2 with TRBJ1-1, with D perhaps matching TRBD1 (6 bases). Germline loops: CDR1 SGHAT, CDR2 FQNNGV. This CDR3 has 16 amino acids. V was pared by 3 bases and J by 0 bases, with 14 bases between.

This clone was observed a single time. J is TRBJ1-3 and V is TRBV7-8; TRBD1 matches at 7 bases. The germline CDR1 and CDR2 sequences are SGHVS and FQNEAQ. The CDR3 extends over 18 amino acids. The V and J ends lost 2 bases and 7 bases, in that order; junction bases with no gene match: 17. The CDR3 sequence is CASSLRGLAGDRGNTIYF. CDR3 bases: TGTGCCAGCAGCTTACGCGGATTAGCCGGGGACAGAGGGAACACCATATATTTT.

The V gene is TRBV19, the J gene TRBJ2-5; 7 bases fit TRBD1. V gave up 9 bases and J gave up 2 bases; unmatched junction bases: 6. In germline, CDR1 is LNHDA, CDR2 SQIVND (reference sequence). This CDR3 has 13 amino acids. CDR3 sequence: CASSGQKQETQYF. Here the CDR3 DNA reads TGTGCCAGCTCGGGACAGAAACAAGAGACCCAGTACTTC.

About this clone itself: Mismatch with germline at one junction end may stem from a read error. The chain employs TRBV5-1 and TRBJ1-4; 9 nucleotides match TRBD1. The CDR3 runs to 20 residues. CDR1 and CDR2 from the germline V gene are SGHRS and YFSETQ. In DNA form, the CDR3 reads TGCGCTAGCAGCTTGTTCCAAAACTCCGGGACAGGGACAACTAATGAAAAACTGTTTTTT. Translating it yields CASSLFQNSGTGTTNEKLFF.

The chain couples TRBV27 to TRBJ1-4; maybe TRBD1 (5 bases). This CDR3 comprises 12 residues. V was cut by 6 bases and J by 14 bases, with 16 bases left in between. The germline CDR1 and CDR2 sequences are MNHEY and SMNVEV (reference sequence). The CDR3 region has the DNA TGTGCCAGCAGCCTTCTCGGGGGGTCCCTGTTTTTT. It is translated as CASSLLGGSLFF. Drawing the rest from reference TRBV27 and TRBJ1-4, the complete variable domain is EAQVTQNPRYLITVTGKKLTVTCSQNMNHEYMSWYRQDPGLGLRQIYYSMNVEVTDKGDVPEGYKVSRKEKRNFPLILESPSPNQTSLYFCASSLLGGSLFFGSGTQLSVL.